This TCR beta chain was sequenced for a study of cytomegalovirus exposure and HLA in healthy donors. Study-level background: The study's early data release held about 77 million unique TCRs from HLA-typed donors.

Study findings and constraints: Later on, a genetic analysis was performed. It linked a missense variant in DCLRE1C with V- and J-gene trimming of TCR beta. A classifier reportedly called cytomegalovirus status with high sensitivity and specificity. The authors later found HLA-associated TCR beta chains more clonally expanded than equally common others.

Trimming took 4 bases from V and 2 from J, leaving 11 bases between them. CDR3 length: 14 amino acids. CDR1 and CDR2 from the germline V gene are SGHNT and YYREEE (reference sequence). A multiplex PCR was run with 60 Vbeta primers and 13 Jbeta primers. Sequencing was performed with immunoSEQ multiplex PCR; in TCRdb, only in-frame clones are kept and a portion is missing. The table has more than 150,000 clones, over 70% seen once. Points on this clone: The antigen remains unidentified.

This chain joins TRBV5-4 and TRBJ2-3, with D possibly matching TRBD1 (6 bases). The sequencing sample was made of PBMCs. The sequence was collected from a man younger than 35 in good health and CMV-seronegative. Here the CDR3 DNA reads TGTGCCAGCAGCCCGGACAGCCACACAGATACGCAGTATTTT. Translated: CASSPDSHTDTQYF.